The entry that follows covers one TCR beta chain sequence. The antigen is not known. CDR1 SGHTA and CDR2 FQGNSA come from the germline V gene. The trim removed 6 bases at V and 2 bases at J, leaving 2 bases unmatched. The CDR3 length is 15 residues. Though nominally healthy at sampling, donors likely had unrecorded immune exposures. Amplification used 60 Vbeta primers and 13 Jbeta primers. Assay used: immunoSEQ multiplex PCR; TCRdb lists only in-frame clones, some missing. In all, the sample yields 100,000 to 150,000 clones. This sample stems from a study of cytomegalovirus exposure and HLA in healthy donors. General study points: TCR beta chain V- and J-gene trimming was linked, in a later analysis, to a missense variant in DCLRE1C. A prior analysis recorded that most TCR beta V segments were productive about 87% or about 30% of the time.

Sequenced sample: PBMCs. This clonotype originated in a man between 18 and 29 years old in good health and CMV-seronegative. This chain links TRBV7-2 with TRBJ2-3, with TRBD2 identical over 13 bases. In DNA form, the CDR3 reads TGTGCCAGCAGACTAGCGGGAGGGACCACAGATACGCAGTATTTT. Translating gives CASRLAGGTTDTQYF.